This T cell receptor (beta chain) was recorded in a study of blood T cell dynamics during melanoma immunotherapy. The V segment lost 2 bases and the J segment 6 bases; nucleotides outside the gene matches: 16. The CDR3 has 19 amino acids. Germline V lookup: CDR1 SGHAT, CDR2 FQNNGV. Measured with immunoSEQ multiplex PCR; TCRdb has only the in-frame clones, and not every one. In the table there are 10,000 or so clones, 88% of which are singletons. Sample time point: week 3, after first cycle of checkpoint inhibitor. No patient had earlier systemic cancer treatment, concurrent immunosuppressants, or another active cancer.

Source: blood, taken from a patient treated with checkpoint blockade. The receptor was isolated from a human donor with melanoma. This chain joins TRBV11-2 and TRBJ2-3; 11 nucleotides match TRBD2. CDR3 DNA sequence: TGTGCCAGCAGCTTACATCACCTGTTAGCGGGAGGGCCTTTCGATACGCAGTATTTT. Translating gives CASSLHHLLAGGPFDTQYF.